Each of the 17 T cell receptor beta chains below was sequenced from the same sample in a study of blood T cell repertoires in COVID-19. Repertoires were generated with immunoSEQ multiplex PCR, while TCRdb's copy carries only in-frame clones and drops some. The sample has 150,000 to 200,000 clones, around 76% seen once; the top ten hold about 8%. What was sequenced was peripheral blood. Source of these receptors: a woman aged 70-85 years with acute or convalescent COVID-19.

The rearrangement joins TRBV9 to TRBJ2-5, with D possibly matching TRBD2 (5 bases). This CDR3 is built from 15 residues. The V gene lost 1 base and the J gene lost 5 bases, with 15 bases spanning the gap. Per the germline V gene, CDR1 is SGDLS and CDR2 is YYNGEE. The CDR3 here is CASSVTSTGAETQYF. CDR3 DNA: TGTGCCAGCAGCGTAACTAGTACTGGTGCGGAGACCCAGTACTTC.

The chain recombines TRBV2 with TRBJ1-6; 10 nucleotides match TRBD1. The CDR3 is 14 amino acids. Trimming at V came to 6 bases and at J to 7 bases, leaving 3 bases not matched to a gene. The germline V gene has CDR1 SNHLY and CDR2 FYNNEI. CDR3 DNA sequence: TGTGCCAGCAGATCGGACAGGGGGAATTCACCCCTCCACTTT. The encoded protein is CASRSDRGNSPLHF.

This clone was counted a single time. The chain has TRBV18 and TRBJ2-3, with 8 bases matching TRBD2. In germline, CDR1 is KGHSH, CDR2 LQKENI. The CDR3 loop spans 14 amino acids. V trimming: 8 bases; J trimming: 0 bases; junction bases outside the gene matches: 4. The CDR3 here is CASHTSGSTDTQYF. The CDR3 region has the DNA TGTGCCAGCCACACTAGCGGAAGCACAGATACGCAGTATTTT.

The chain recombines TRBV7-9 with TRBJ1-1; D possibly corresponds to TRBD1 (5 bases). V lost 1 base and J 1 base, leaving 10 bases between the germline ends. The germline V gene encodes CDR1 SEHNR and CDR2 FQNEAQ (reference sequence). This CDR3 has 15 residues. The CDR3 sequence is CASSLVRGGNTEAFF. CDR3 DNA: TGTGCCAGCAGCTTAGTGAGGGGAGGGAACACTGAAGCTTTCTTT.

V gene TRBV5-1 combines with J gene TRBJ2-2; no definite D call. This CDR3 spans 16 amino acids. Trimming removed 1 base at V and 1 base at J, with 11 bases between. Germline V gene data show CDR1 as SGHRS and CDR2 as YFSETQ. CDR3 in DNA: TGCGCCAGCAGCTTGTCCATAACCGGGAACACCGGGGAGCTGTTTTTT. As protein: CASSLSITGNTGELFF.

The CDR3 protein is CASSPTSGIGYEQYF. Written as DNA, the CDR3 is TGTGCCAGCAGTCCGACTAGCGGGATTGGCTACGAGCAGTACTTC. The chain joins TRBV27 to TRBJ2-7; 11 bases map to TRBD2. This CDR3 contains 15 residues. J was trimmed by 3 bases and V by 5 bases; bases with no gene match: 6. Germline CDR1 reads MNHEY; CDR2 reads SMNVEV (reference sequence).

The chain recombines TRBV7-2 with TRBJ1-2, with 7 positions matching TRBD1. Trimming cost V 5 bases and J 3 bases; bases outside gene matches: 15. The CDR3 contains 17 residues. Germline CDR1 is SGHTA and CDR2 is FQGNSA. The CDR3 bases are TGTGCCAGCAGCACTAACAGGGGCCTCCCTACGGACTATGGCTACACCTTC. Its translation is CASSTNRGLPTDYGYTF.

Only a few counts were recorded for this clone. J is TRBJ2-3 and V is TRBV29-1; TRBD2 agrees at 12 bases. Germline CDR1 reads SQVTM; CDR2 reads ANQGSEA. The CDR3 runs 17 residues. Trimming cost V 4 bases and J 2 bases; bases outside gene matches: 10. The CDR3 nucleotides read TGCAGCGTTGCCCCTTCAGGACTAGCGGGGATCACAGATACGCAGTATTTT. Protein sequence: CSVAPSGLAGITDTQYF.

The chain couples TRBV5-4 to TRBJ1-2, with a tentative D call TRBD1 (5 bases). The germline gives CDR1 SGHNT, CDR2 YYREEE (reference sequence). The CDR3 is 14 residues long. The ends were cut back, 4 bases at V and 8 bases at J, with 18 bases in the middle. The CDR3 sequence: CASSEMLGGRGYTF. As DNA, the CDR3 is TGTGCCAGCAGCGAAATGCTCGGGGGGAGAGGCTACACCTTC.

The chain joins TRBV10-1 to TRBJ1-4, with 11 bases identical to TRBD1. This CDR3 has 17 residues. CDR1 is WNHNN, CDR2 SYGVQD, per germline (reference sequence). The V gene end was trimmed by 2 bases and the J gene end by 5 bases; junction bases not matched to a gene: 7. CDR3 DNA sequence: TGCGCCAGCAGTGAGGGGGACAGGGGGGACAAAAATGAAAAACTGTTTTTT. It yields the protein CASSEGDRGDKNEKLFF.

The rearrangement joins TRBV18 to TRBJ2-3; 8 bases are shared with TRBD1. Germline-derived CDR1 and CDR2 are KGHSH and LQKENI. Trimming cost V 5 bases and J 4 bases; bases outside gene matches: 5. This CDR3 has 14 amino acids. The CDR3 bases are TGTGCCAGCTCATCCGACAGGGGTCCAGATACGCAGTATTTT. Protein sequence: CASSSDRGPDTQYF.

The chain uses TRBV7-3 and TRBJ2-2; a possible D gene is TRBD1 (5 bases). CDR1 and CDR2 from the germline V gene are SGHTA and FQGTGA. CDR3 length: 14 residues. V was shortened by 1 base and J by 7 bases, with 10 bases between the two germline ends. CDR3 DNA sequence: TGTGCCAGCAGCTTAAGCAGGGCGAACGGGGAGCTGTTTTTT. This encodes CASSLSRANGELFF. The variable domain in full, with the rest retrieved from reference TRBV7-3 and TRBJ2-2, is GAGVSQTPSNKVTEKGKYVELRCDPISGHTALYWYRQSLGQGPEFLIYFQGTGAADDSGLPNDRFFAVRPEGSVSTLKIQRTERGDSAVYLCASSLSRANGELFFGEGSRLTVL.

The chain links TRBV4-1 to TRBJ2-1; 8 nucleotides align to TRBD2. The CDR3 spans 17 residues. The V gene end was trimmed by 3 bases and the J gene end by 9 bases; junction bases not matched to a gene: 16. Germline values: CDR1 MGHRA, CDR2 YSYEKL. The CDR3 DNA is TGCGCCAGCAGCCACCGAGCGGGGGATTCGGGCGGAGGTGAGCAGTTCTTC. Amino acids: CASSHRAGDSGGGEQFF.

Turning to this clone: Other DNA sequences from this sample encode an identical CDR3 as well. This rearrangement joins TRBV4-3 to TRBJ2-1; TRBD1 agrees at 8 bases. The CDR3 totals 15 residues. The germline gives CDR1 LGHNA, CDR2 YSLEER. V lost 4 bases to trimming and J lost 2 bases; unmatched junction nucleotides: 4. The DNA for the CDR3 is TGCGCCAGCAGCCCGGACAGGGCGCCCTACAATGAGCAGTTCTTC. It is translated as CASSPDRAPYNEQFF.

This clone has just a few counts. The chain recombines TRBV7-3 with TRBJ2-6, with D unresolved. Germline CDR1 SGHTA, CDR2 FQGTGA. The CDR3 length is 13 residues. V shed 5 bases and J shed 3 bases, with 5 bases lying between them. CDR3 in DNA: TGTGCCAGCAGCCCTAGTGGGGCCAACGTCCTGACTTTC. Its translation: CASSPSGANVLTF.

The chain links TRBV7-2 to TRBJ2-7; 7 bases map to TRBD1. Germline V gene data show CDR1 as SGHTA and CDR2 as FQGNSA. V lost 2 bases to trimming and J lost 10 bases; unmatched junction nucleotides: 14. CDR3 length equals 15 residues. The CDR3 DNA sequence: TGTGCCAGCAGCTTACTCCTAAAACAGGGGTCAAAACAGTACTTC. Its translation is CASSLLLKQGSKQYF.

The chain couples TRBV6-2 or TRBV6-3 to TRBJ1-6; D is unresolved. Trimming took 5 bases from V and 10 from J, leaving 12 bases between them. CDR3 length: 13 residues. Germline CDR1 is MNHEY and CDR2 is SVGEGT. CDR3 coding DNA: TGTGCCAGCAGTCGCCCCGGGGAATCACCCCTCCACTTT. Its translation: CASSRPGESPLHF.